This entry lists 22 T cell receptor beta chains sequenced from one sample in a study of blood T cell repertoires in COVID-19. The method was immunoSEQ multiplex PCR; TCRdb's version includes in-frame clones alone and lacks a portion of them. The sample contains around 470,000 clones, approximately 92% of which appear only once. Sequencing input: peripheral blood. The receptors here all came from a man aged 18-30 years with COVID-19, enrolled during active disease.

The V and J genes are TRBV19 and TRBJ1-1; maybe TRBD1 (6 bases). The germline V gene encodes CDR1 LNHDA and CDR2 SQIVND (reference sequence). This CDR3 comprises 14 residues. Trimming shortened V by 6 bases and J by 3 bases, and 14 bases separated the two germline ends. This CDR3 reads CASRKGGLDTEAFF. The CDR3 bases are TGTGCCAGTAGAAAGGGGGGGCTGGACACTGAAGCTTTCTTT.

This chain joins TRBV4-1 and TRBJ1-2; 8 nucleotides match TRBD1. The V segment lost 4 bases and the J segment 7 bases; nucleotides outside the gene matches: 8. Germline-derived CDR1 and CDR2 are MGHRA and YSYEKL. The CDR3 has 14 residues. The CDR3 bases are TGCGCCAGCAGCCCCAGCCAGGGGGCAGTTGGCTACACCTTC. Translation gives CASSPSQGAVGYTF.

J is TRBJ1-4 and V is TRBV3-1 (or the pseudogene TRBV3-2); D gene unclear. The CDR3 covers 15 residues. V lost 4 bases, J lost 4 bases, and 13 bases lay in between. The germline gives CDR1 LGHDT, CDR2 YNNKEL (reference sequence). The CDR3 reads CASSPPPAGNEKLFF. The CDR3 DNA sequence: TGTGCCAGCAGCCCCCCGCCGGCGGGTAATGAAAAACTGTTTTTT.

This sequence joins TRBV12-3 or TRBV12-4 and TRBJ1-2; no reliable D call. CDR3 length equals 11 residues. The V gene lost 4 bases and the J gene lost 10 bases, with 10 bases spanning the gap. The CDR3, as DNA: TGTGCCAGCAGTTATGGCGGGGACTACACCTTC. This gives the protein CASSYGGDYTF.

This chain connects TRBV4-1 to TRBJ1-5, with D perhaps TRBD1 (6 bases). The CDR3 loop spans 14 amino acids. Trimming pared 1 base from V and 7 bases from J, leaving 11 bases between. Germline CDR1 MGHRA, CDR2 YSYEKL. CDR3 loop: CASSQAGAGQPQHF. The DNA for the CDR3 is TGCGCCAGCAGCCAAGCAGGGGCTGGGCAGCCCCAGCATTTT.

CDR3 protein: CASTGTGDNRQFF. CDR3 nucleotide sequence: TGTGCCAGCACCGGGACAGGGGACAATAGGCAGTTCTTC. J is TRBJ2-1 and V is TRBV3-1 (or the pseudogene TRBV3-2); 10 positions agree with TRBD1. CDR3 length: 13 amino acids. The J segment lost 12 bases and the V segment lost 7 bases, leaving 9 bases of the junction unmatched. Germline lookup yields CDR1 LGHDT and CDR2 YNNKEL (reference sequence).

J is TRBJ1-5 and V is TRBV28, with 9 bases identical to TRBD1. This CDR3 has 17 residues. The germline V gene encodes CDR1 MDHEN and CDR2 SYDVKM. J gave up 2 bases and V 5 bases, and 10 bases lay outside the gene matches. The CDR3 loop reads CASSQDRGGYRNQPQHF. The DNA for the CDR3 is TGTGCCAGCAGTCAGGACAGGGGTGGATATCGCAATCAGCCCCAGCATTTT.

The chain has TRBV7-3 and TRBJ2-1; TRBD2 agrees at 9 bases. Germline assignment: CDR1 SGHTA and CDR2 FQGTGA. J was trimmed by 2 bases and V by 2 bases; bases with no gene match: 4. The CDR3 spans 16 residues. The CDR3: CASSLFLAGPYNEQFF. CDR3 nucleotides: TGTGCCAGCAGCTTATTCCTAGCGGGACCCTACAATGAGCAGTTCTTC.

V is TRBV10-3 and J is TRBJ2-2; 9 positions agree with TRBD2. CDR1 and CDR2 (germline): ENHRY, SYGVKD. Unmatched junction bases numbered 5, after V lost 8 bases and J lost 4 bases. There are 14 residues in the CDR3. This CDR3 reads CAIRSGSLTGELFF. CDR3 sequence (DNA): TGTGCCATCCGTAGCGGGAGCCTCACCGGGGAGCTGTTTTTT.

The CDR3 sequence: CATSRGGTGGTEAFF. The CDR3 nucleotides read TGTGCCACCAGCAGAGGGGGGACAGGGGGCACTGAAGCTTTCTTT. This sequence joins TRBV15 and TRBJ1-1; the match to TRBD1 covers 11 bases. With V trimmed by 1 base and J by 4 bases, 2 bases remained unmatched. This CDR3 has 15 amino acids. From germline, CDR1 is LNHNV and CDR2 YYDKDF (reference sequence).

The rearrangement uses TRBV9 and TRBJ1-1; D unclear. The CDR3 is made up of 12 amino acids. The V end was cut by 0 bases, the J end by 10 bases, with 10 bases between. The germline V gene encodes CDR1 SGDLS and CDR2 YYNGEE. The CDR3 coding sequence is TGTGCCAGCAGCGTAGTGGCAGGAGGAGCTTTCTTT. Residues: CASSVVAGGAFF.

The DNA for the CDR3 is TGTGCCAGAATGGGACTAGCGGGGGGATCTATCTACGAGCAGTACTTC. It is translated as CARMGLAGGSIYEQYF. The rearrangement joins TRBV19 to TRBJ2-7; 15 bases are shared with TRBD2. The CDR3 loop spans 16 amino acids. Germline CDR1 LNHDA, CDR2 SQIVND (reference sequence). With V trimmed by 9 bases and J by 3 bases, 9 bases remained unmatched.

This clone has more than one count but fewer than ten. The J gene is TRBJ2-3, the V gene TRBV3-1 (or the pseudogene TRBV3-2), with D perhaps matching TRBD2 (6 bases). This CDR3 has 15 residues. CDR1 is LGHDT and CDR2 is YNNKEL in the germline V gene (reference sequence). V lost 4 bases and J 0 bases, leaving 11 bases between the germline ends. CDR3 nucleotide sequence: TGTGCCAGCAGCCCCGGGACTCTCAGCACAGATACGCAGTATTTT. This translates into CASSPGTLSTDTQYF.

This sequence joins TRBV7-9 and TRBJ2-7; weak D call: TRBD2 (5 bases). The CDR3 loop spans 13 amino acids. Trimming shortened V by 7 bases and J by 5 bases, and 15 bases separated the two germline ends. CDR1 and CDR2 from the germline V gene are SEHNR and FQNEAQ (reference sequence). The CDR3 nucleotides are TGTGCCAGCAATCGAGGGATAATGGACGAGCAGTACTTC. This gives the protein CASNRGIMDEQYF.

The rearrangement links TRBV6-5 to TRBJ2-1; TRBD2 matches at 7 bases. Per germline, CDR1 MNHEY and CDR2 SVGAGI. The V segment lost 6 bases and the J segment 5 bases; nucleotides outside the gene matches: 10. The CDR3 has 15 amino acids. In DNA, the CDR3 is TGTGCCAGCAGGCGGTGGCGGGAGCGGGACAATGAGCAGTTCTTC. Translation gives CASRRWRERDNEQFF.

This clone was counted only a few times. This chain links TRBV19 with TRBJ2-3; 7 bases are a match to TRBD1. This CDR3 is 13 amino acids long. The trim removed 6 bases at V and 6 bases at J, leaving 6 bases unmatched. The germline gives CDR1 LNHDA, CDR2 SQIVND (reference sequence). The CDR3 DNA is TGTGCCAGTAGCAACAGGGGAAAGGATACGCAGTATTTT. Translated: CASSNRGKDTQYF.

The chain links TRBV5-1 to TRBJ2-7; the match to TRBD1 covers 10 bases. The V gene end was trimmed by 4 bases and the J gene end by 3 bases; junction bases not matched to a gene: 7. This CDR3 region has 15 residues. CDR1 is SGHRS and CDR2 is YFSETQ in the germline V gene. The CDR3 spells CASSRPGTGVYEQYF. As DNA, the CDR3 is TGCGCCAGCAGCCGCCCCGGGACAGGGGTCTACGAGCAGTACTTC.

J is TRBJ1-2 and V is TRBV27; TRBD1 aligns across 7 bases. Germline CDR1 and CDR2: MNHEY and SMNVEV (reference sequence). V gave up 5 bases and J gave up 4 bases; unmatched junction bases: 4. There are 13 residues in the CDR3. CDR3 nucleotides: TGTGCCAGCAGTACGGGACAGCGCTATGGCTACACCTTC. Translation: CASSTGQRYGYTF.

This chain uses TRBV11-2 with TRBJ2-7; D remains unclear. Trimming removed 0 bases from V and 3 bases from J, with 6 bases in between. There are 13 residues in the CDR3. Per the germline V gene, CDR1 is SGHAT and CDR2 is FQNNGV. The CDR3 coding sequence is TGTGCCAGCAGCTTAGATCAGAACTACGAGCAGTACTTC. Translating gives CASSLDQNYEQYF.

The chain carries TRBV7-9 and TRBJ2-3; D is perhaps TRBD2 (5 bases). Trimming stripped 2 bases from V and 4 bases from J, with 7 bases between. This CDR3 has 13 amino acids. CDR1 and CDR2 from the germline V gene are SEHNR and FQNEAQ (reference sequence). CDR3 amino acids: CASSLLGADTQYF. CDR3 DNA sequence: TGTGCCAGCAGCTTACTGGGAGCAGATACGCAGTATTTT.

The chain is built from TRBV19 and TRBJ2-7, with D tentatively TRBD2 (6 bases). From germline, CDR1 is LNHDA and CDR2 SQIVND (reference sequence). V was clipped by 6 bases and J by 7 bases, with 13 bases between them. This CDR3 has 12 amino acids. CDR3 in DNA: TGTGCCAGTAGCCCTACGGGGGTTGAGCAGTACTTC. Its protein product is CASSPTGVEQYF.

This clone has more than one count but fewer than ten. The chain couples TRBV21-1 to TRBJ2-1; TRBD1 is the table's D call, not checked against the DNA. TRBV21-1 has pseudogene status. This CDR3 has 17 residues. CDR3 sequence reads: CASSKGGTGEDHNEQFF. DNA of the CDR3: TGTGCCAGCAGCAAAGGCGGGACAGGTGAGGACCACAATGAGCAGTTCTTC.